This is a list of T cell receptor beta chains from one sample in a study of PD-1 blockade in classical Hodgkin lymphoma. The data were produced by immunoSEQ multiplex PCR, yet TCRdb's version contains in-frame clones alone and is incomplete. The table lists 45,000 to 50,000 clones, 60% to 85% of them singletons. This material consisted of peripheral blood mononuclear cells (PBMCs), taken before the second cycle of nivolumab. These receptors were collected from a human donor with classical Hodgkin lymphoma. Each CDR3 is given with its conserved first and last residue. A D gene is named only where the DNA matches it firmly. The size entry is marked missing in some rows and otherwise reads once, few, many or a size class.

clone_size,v_call,d_call,j_call,cdr3_aa,cdr3_nt
NA,TRBV19,NA,TRBJ2-1,CASSTRLGTTYNEQFF,TGTGCCAGTAGTACCAGACTAGGAACTACCTACAATGAGCAGTTCTTC
NA,TRBV4-1,NA,TRBJ2-1,CASSQELGELDEQFF,TGCGCCAGCAGCCAAGAACTTGGGGAGCTCGATGAGCAGTTCTTC
few,TRBV5-6,NA,TRBJ1-2,CASSPNPGAPVNYGYTF,TGTGCCAGCAGCCCCAATCCGGGAGCCCCTGTCAACTATGGCTACACCTTC
NA,TRBV9,NA,TRBJ1-1,CASSVSWNTEAFF,TGTGCCAGCAGCGTAAGCTGGAACACTGAAGCTTTCTTT
NA,TRBV30,NA,TRBJ1-1,CAWSPPVHTEAFF,TGTGCCTGGAGTCCCCCGGTACACACTGAAGCTTTCTTT
NA,TRBV2,NA,TRBJ2-7,CASRVGGVSVNEQYF,TGTGCCAGCAGGGTCGGGGGTGTGTCTGTAAACGAGCAGTACTTC
NA,TRBV7-3,NA,TRBJ1-1,CASSLMGGTEAFF,TGTGCCAGCAGCTTAATGGGAGGAACTGAAGCTTTCTTT
NA,TRBV5-1,NA,TRBJ2-7,CASSLPNSYEQYF,TGCGCCAGCAGCTTGCCGAACTCCTACGAGCAGTACTTC
NA,TRBV30,NA,TRBJ2-1,CAWSVFGISSSYNEQFF,TGTGCCTGGAGTGTATTCGGCATATCTAGCTCCTACAATGAGCAGTTCTTC
NA,TRBV29-1,TRBD1,TRBJ2-3,CSADRDRDTQYF,TGCAGCGCCGACCGGGACAGAGATACGCAGTATTTT
NA,TRBV6-1,NA,TRBJ2-6,CASSETSGANVLTF,TGTGCCAGCAGTGAGACCTCTGGGGCCAACGTCCTGACTTTC
NA,TRBV6-5,TRBD1,TRBJ1-2,CASSYDRAMSGYTF,TGTGCCAGCAGTTACGACAGGGCGATGTCGGGCTACACCTTC
medium-sized,TRBV9,TRBD2,TRBJ2-2,CASSGLATGELFF,TGTGCCAGCAGCGGACTAGCTACCGGGGAGCTGTTTTTT
NA,TRBV7-9,TRBD1,TRBJ1-5,CASSLGGTGNQPQHF,TGTGCCAGCAGCTTAGGTGGGACAGGGAATCAGCCCCAGCATTTT
NA,TRBV9,NA,TRBJ2-5,CASSVNQETQYF,TGTGCCAGCAGCGTAAATCAAGAGACCCAGTACTTC
NA,TRBV6-1,NA,TRBJ1-5,CASRGFPDSNQPQHF,TGTGCCAGCAGAGGGTTCCCCGATAGCAATCAGCCCCAGCATTTT